Sequencing of this T cell receptor beta chain was carried out in a study of blood T cell repertoires in COVID-19 (dated by TCRdb to 2019 to 2021). General notes on the study: Samples from collaborators originated in the United States, Italy and Spain and spanned both the acute and convalescent phases of COVID-19. A de-identified subject ID, COVID-19 status, age in years and sex were almost always included in the sample metadata. The repertoires were released in a freely available public database meant as a resource for research on the immune response to SARS-CoV-2. The dataset comprised deeply sampled blood TCRbeta repertoires from subjects exposed to, actively infected with, or recovered from COVID-19. The samples were drawn from the first 160 participants of the ongoing ImmuneRACE study and from 1,254 subjects provided by 6 global collaborators. HLA class I and class II types, where available, came from metadata supplied by the sample provider rather than from assay-based typing. The material from the prospective study consisted of cDNA or gDNA derived from T cells, B-cell-depleted T cells, or PBMCs. General findings and caveats noted by the study authors: Clinical and demographic metadata were provided uncurated, with the amount varying by source and participant.

V drops 2 bases and J drops 9 bases, leaving 14 bases in between. From the cysteine through the phenylalanine, the CDR3 covers 14 amino acids. Only the CDR3 DNA stays, 42 bases, in frame from base 1. CDR1 and CDR2 are read off the germline V gene (reference sequence) as MNHEY and SMNVEV. On this clone: Its recognized antigen is unknown. Base quality data are lacking; no much larger clone is found one base away.

At one collaborating source in Seattle, patients were enrolled during active infection and were followed longitudinally through the course of disease. The collaborating institutions used their own protocols to collect whole blood in K2EDTA tubes. Collaborator samples were shipped for TCRbeta analysis as frozen whole blood, isolated PBMCs, or DNA extracted from either sample type. The immunoSEQ Assay, a bias-controlled multiplex PCR, was used to amplify TCRbeta CDR3 regions from genomic DNA. Per the authors' processing: Nucleated cell counts per sample were estimated from amplification of reference gene primers within the assay. To quantify the absolute abundance of each unique TCRbeta CDR3 rearrangement, sequence reads were collapsed and filtered. Productive Simpson clonality was computed per sample as the square root of Simpson's diversity index over productive rearrangements. TCRdb mirrors the immuneACCESS table, restricted to in-frame sequences. Some clones are absent from its copies; in checked studies, under half trace to an unresolved V gene, and the reason for the others is unknown. D and trimming come from the DNA, and the V and J calls and clone size come from that table. In all, the sample holds tens of thousands of clones, and approximately 90% of those were seen once. The top ten clonotypes cover under 25% of the sample.

This sequence uses TRBV27 and TRBJ2-1, and the D gene may be TRBD1, 5 bases matching. This receptor was taken from a woman of 80 years or more with COVID-19, enrolled during active disease. Source material: peripheral blood. The encoded CDR3 is CASSLRPGISEQFF. The DNA reads as follows: TGTGCCAGCAGTTTAAGGCCAGGGATAAGTGAGCAGTTCTTC.